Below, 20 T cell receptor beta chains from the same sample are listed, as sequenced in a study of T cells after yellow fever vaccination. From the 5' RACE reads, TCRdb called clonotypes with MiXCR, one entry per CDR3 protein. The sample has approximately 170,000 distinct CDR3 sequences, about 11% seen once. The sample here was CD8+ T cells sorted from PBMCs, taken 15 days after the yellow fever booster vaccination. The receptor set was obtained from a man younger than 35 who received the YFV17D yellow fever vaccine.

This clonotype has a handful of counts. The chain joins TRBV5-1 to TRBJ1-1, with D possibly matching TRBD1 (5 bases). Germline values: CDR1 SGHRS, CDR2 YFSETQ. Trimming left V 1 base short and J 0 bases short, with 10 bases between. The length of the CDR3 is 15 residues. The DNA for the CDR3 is TGCGCCAGCAGCTTGAAAGGGGCTATGAACACTGAAGCTTTCTTT. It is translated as CASSLKGAMNTEAFF.

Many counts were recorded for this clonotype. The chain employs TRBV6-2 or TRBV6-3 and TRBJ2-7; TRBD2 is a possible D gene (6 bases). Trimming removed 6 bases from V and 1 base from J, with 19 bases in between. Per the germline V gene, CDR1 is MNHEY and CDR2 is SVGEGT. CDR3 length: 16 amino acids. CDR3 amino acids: CASSPAEGGLSYEQYF. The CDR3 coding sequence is TGTGCCAGCAGCCCCGCGGAAGGAGGGCTGTCCTACGAGCAGTACTTC.

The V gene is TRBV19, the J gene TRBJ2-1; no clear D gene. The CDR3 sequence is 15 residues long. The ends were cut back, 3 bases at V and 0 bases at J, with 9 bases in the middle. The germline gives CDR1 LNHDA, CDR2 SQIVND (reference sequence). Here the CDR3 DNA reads TGTGCCAGTAGTATCCCCCCGGGCTCCTACAATGAGCAGTTCTTC. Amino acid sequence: CASSIPPGSYNEQFF.

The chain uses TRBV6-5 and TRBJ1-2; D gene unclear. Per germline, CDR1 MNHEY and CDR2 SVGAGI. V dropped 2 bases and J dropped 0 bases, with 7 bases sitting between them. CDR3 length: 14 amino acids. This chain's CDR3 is CASSYGPTNYGYTF. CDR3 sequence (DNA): TGTGCCAGCAGTTACGGGCCAACTAACTATGGCTACACCTTC.

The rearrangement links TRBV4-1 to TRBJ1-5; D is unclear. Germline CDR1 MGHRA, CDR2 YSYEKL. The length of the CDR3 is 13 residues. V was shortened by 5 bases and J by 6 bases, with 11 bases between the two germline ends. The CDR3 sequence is CASSVLMGQPQHF. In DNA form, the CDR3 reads TGCGCCAGCAGCGTACTGATGGGTCAGCCCCAGCATTTT.

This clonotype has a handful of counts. CDR3 amino acids: CASSRRDGNTGELFF. CDR3 sequence (DNA): TGTGCCAGCAGTCGCCGGGACGGAAACACCGGGGAGCTGTTTTTT. The chain links TRBV12-3 or TRBV12-4 to TRBJ2-2; D could derive from TRBD1 or TRBD2 (5 bases each). There are 15 residues in the CDR3. Trimming removed 5 bases from V and 2 bases from J, with 12 bases in between.

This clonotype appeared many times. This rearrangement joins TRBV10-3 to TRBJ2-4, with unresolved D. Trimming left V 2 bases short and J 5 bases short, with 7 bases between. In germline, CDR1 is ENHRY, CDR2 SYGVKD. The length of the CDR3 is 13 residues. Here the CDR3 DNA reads TGTGCCATCAGTGAGGGATTCCAAAACATTCAGTACTTC. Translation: CAISEGFQNIQYF.

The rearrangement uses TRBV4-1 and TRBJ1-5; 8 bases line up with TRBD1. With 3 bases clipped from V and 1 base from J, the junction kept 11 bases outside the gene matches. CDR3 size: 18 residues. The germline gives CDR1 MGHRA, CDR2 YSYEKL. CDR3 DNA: TGCGCCAGCAGCCACCCCCCCCTTGACAGGGGAAGCAATCAGCCCCAGCATTTT. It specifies CASSHPPLDRGSNQPQHF.

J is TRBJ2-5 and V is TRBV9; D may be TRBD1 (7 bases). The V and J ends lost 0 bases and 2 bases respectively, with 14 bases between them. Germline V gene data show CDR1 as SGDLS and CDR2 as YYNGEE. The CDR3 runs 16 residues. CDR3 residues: CASSVEWQGGQETQYF. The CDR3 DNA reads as TGTGCCAGCAGCGTAGAATGGCAGGGGGGACAAGAGACCCAGTACTTC.

CDR3 protein: CASSYGPGSWGETQYF. CDR3 sequence (DNA): TGTGCCAGCAGTTACGGTCCAGGGTCTTGGGGAGAGACCCAGTACTTC. The V gene is TRBV6-2 or TRBV6-3, the J gene TRBJ2-5; D may be TRBD1 (5 bases). This CDR3 has 16 residues. V was cut by 2 bases and J by 4 bases, with 17 bases left in between. Germline-derived CDR1 and CDR2 are MNHEY and SVGEGT.

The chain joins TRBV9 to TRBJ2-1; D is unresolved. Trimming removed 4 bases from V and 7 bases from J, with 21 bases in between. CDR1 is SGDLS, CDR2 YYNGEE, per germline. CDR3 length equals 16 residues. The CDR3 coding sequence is TGTGCCAGCAGCTCACAGACCCCACTCCCCACTAATGAGCAGTTCTTC. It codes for CASSSQTPLPTNEQFF. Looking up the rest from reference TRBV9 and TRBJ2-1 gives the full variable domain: DSGVTQTPKHLITATGQRVTLRCSPRSGDLSVYWYQQSLDQGLQFLIQYYNGEERAKGNILERFSAQQFPDLHSELNLSSLELGDSALYFCASSSQTPLPTNEQFFGPGTRLTVL.

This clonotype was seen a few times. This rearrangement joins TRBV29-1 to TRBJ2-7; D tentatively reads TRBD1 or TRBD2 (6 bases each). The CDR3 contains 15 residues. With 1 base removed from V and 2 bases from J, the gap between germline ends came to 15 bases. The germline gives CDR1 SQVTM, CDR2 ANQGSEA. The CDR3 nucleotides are TGCAGCGTTGAAGGCGGGGAGGCAGGGGCCTACGAGCAGTACTTC. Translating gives CSVEGGEAGAYEQYF.

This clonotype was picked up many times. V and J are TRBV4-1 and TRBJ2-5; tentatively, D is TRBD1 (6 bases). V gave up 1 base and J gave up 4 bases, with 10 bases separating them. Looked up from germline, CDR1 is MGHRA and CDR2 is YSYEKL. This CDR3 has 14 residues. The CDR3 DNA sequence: TGCGCCAGCAGCCAAGTGCCAGGGGCAGAGACCCAGTACTTC. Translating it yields CASSQVPGAETQYF.

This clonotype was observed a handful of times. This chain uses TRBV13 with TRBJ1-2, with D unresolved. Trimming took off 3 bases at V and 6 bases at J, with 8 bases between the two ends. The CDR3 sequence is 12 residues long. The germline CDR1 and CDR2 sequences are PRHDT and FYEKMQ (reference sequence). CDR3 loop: CASSFSGNGYTF. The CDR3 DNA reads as TGTGCCAGCAGCTTTTCGGGTAATGGCTACACCTTC.

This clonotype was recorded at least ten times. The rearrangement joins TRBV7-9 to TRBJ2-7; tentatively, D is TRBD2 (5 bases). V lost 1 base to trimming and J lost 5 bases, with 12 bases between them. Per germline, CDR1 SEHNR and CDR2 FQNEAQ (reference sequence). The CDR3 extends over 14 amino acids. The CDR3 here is CASSLVPGSDEQYF. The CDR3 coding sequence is TGTGCCAGCAGCTTAGTTCCGGGATCAGACGAGCAGTACTTC. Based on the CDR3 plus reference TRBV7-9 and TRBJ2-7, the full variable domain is DTGVSQNPRHKITKRGQNVTFRCDPISEHNRLYWYRQTLGQGPEFLTYFQNEAQLEKSRLLSDRFSAERPKGSFSTLEIQRTEQGDSAMYLCASSLVPGSDEQYFGPGTRLTVT.

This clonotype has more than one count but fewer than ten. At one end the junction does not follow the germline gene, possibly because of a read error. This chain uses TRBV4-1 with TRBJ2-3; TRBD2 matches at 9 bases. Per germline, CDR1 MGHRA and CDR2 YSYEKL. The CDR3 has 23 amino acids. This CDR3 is CVSSQDPGSRDYAGGQDTDTQYF. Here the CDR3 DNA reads TGCGTCAGCAGCCAAGACCCAGGTTCAAGAGACTACGCGGGGGGGCAGGACACAGATACGCAGTATTTT.

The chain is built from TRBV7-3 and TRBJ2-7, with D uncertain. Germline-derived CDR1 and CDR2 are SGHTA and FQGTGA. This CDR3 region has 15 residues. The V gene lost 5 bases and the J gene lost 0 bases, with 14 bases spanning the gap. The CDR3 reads CASSLYPGISYEQYF. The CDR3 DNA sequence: TGTGCCAGCAGCCTCTATCCGGGTATCTCCTACGAGCAGTACTTC.

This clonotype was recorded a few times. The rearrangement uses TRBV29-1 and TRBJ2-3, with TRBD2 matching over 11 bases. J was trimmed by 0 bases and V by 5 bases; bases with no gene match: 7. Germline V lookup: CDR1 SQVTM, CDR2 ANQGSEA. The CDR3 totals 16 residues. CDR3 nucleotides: TGCAGCGTTCTTAGCGGGGGGGTCGCTAGCACAGATACGCAGTATTTT. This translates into CSVLSGGVASTDTQYF.

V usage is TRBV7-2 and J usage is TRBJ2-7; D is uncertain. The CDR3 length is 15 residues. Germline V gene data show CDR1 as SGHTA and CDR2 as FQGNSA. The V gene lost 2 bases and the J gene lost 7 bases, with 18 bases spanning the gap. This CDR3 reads CASSLIAGEPREQYF. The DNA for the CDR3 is TGTGCCAGCAGCTTAATCGCAGGAGAACCGAGGGAGCAGTACTTC. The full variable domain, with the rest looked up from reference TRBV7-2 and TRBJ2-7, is GAGVSQSPSNKVTEKGKDVELRCDPISGHTALYWYRQSLGQGLEFLIYFQGNSAPDKSGLPSDRFSAERTGGSVSTLTIQRTQQEDSAVYLCASSLIAGEPREQYFGPGTRLTVT.

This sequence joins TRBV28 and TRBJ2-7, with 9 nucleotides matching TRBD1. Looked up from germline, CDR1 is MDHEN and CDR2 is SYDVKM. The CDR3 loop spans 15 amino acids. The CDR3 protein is CASGLRGTGHYEQYV. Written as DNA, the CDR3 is TGTGCCAGCGGTTTACGAGGGACAGGGCACTACGAGCAGTACGTC.